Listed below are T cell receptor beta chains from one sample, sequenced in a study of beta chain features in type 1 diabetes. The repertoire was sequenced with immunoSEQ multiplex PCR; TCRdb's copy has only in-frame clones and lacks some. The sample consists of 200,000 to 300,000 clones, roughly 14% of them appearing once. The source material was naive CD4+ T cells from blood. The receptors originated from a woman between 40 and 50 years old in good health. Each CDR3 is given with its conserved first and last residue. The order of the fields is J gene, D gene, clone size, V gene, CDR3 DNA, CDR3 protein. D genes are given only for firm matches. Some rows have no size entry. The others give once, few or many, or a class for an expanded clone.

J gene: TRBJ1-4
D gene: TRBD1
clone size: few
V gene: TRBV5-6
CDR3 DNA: TGTGCCAGCAGCGCCCCCGGGACAGGGGAGGCTAATGAAAAACTGTTTTTT
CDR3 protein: CASSAPGTGEANEKLFF

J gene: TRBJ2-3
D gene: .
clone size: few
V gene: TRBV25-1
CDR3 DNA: TGTGCCAGCAGCTTACCAGGGGCAGATACGCAGTATTTT
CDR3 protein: CASSLPGADTQYF

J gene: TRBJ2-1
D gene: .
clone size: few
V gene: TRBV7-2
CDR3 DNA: TGTGCCAGCAGCCCACCCCTAGACCCTATCAATGAGCAGTTCTTC
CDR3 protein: CASSPPLDPINEQFF

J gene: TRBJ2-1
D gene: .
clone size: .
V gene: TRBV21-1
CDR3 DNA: TGTGCCAGCAGCAAACGGCAGGGGATATACAATGAGCAGTTCTTC
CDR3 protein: CASSKRQGIYNEQFF

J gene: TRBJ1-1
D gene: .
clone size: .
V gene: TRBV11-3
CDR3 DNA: TGTGCCAGCAGCTTAAGGGCCACAGCGGCTGAAGCTTTCTTT
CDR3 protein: CASSLRATAAEAFF

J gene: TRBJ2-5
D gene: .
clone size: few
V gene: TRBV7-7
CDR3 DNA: TGTGCCAGCAGACTCGGGGTTGGAGAGACCCAGTACTTC
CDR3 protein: CASRLGVGETQYF

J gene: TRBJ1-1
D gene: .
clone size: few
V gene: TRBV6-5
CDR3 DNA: TGTGCCAGCCTCTTGTTCCTCGAGGCCACTGAAGCTTTCTTT
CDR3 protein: CASLLFLEATEAFF

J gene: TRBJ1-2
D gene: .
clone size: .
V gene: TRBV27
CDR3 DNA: TGTGCCAGCAGTCTCCCTCTGGGGGCTGGCTACACCTTC
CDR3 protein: CASSLPLGAGYTF

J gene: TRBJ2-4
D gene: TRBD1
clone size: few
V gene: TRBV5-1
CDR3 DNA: TGCGCCAGCAGCCCGACAGGGGGCATTCAAAACATTCAGTACTTC
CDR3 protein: CASSPTGGIQNIQYF

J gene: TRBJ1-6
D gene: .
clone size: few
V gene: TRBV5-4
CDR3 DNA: TGTGCCAGCAGCTTGGAGTTGACGGCCGGGGGGATTTCACCCCTCCACTTT
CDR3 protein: CASSLELTAGGISPLHF

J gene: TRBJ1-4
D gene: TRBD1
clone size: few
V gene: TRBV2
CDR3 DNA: TGTGCCAGCAGCCAGACATCGGGACAGGGTTTTGAAAAACTGTTTTTT
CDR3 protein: CASSQTSGQGFEKLFF

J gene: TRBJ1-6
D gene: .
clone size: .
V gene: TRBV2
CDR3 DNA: TGTGCCAGCAGCGACACAGGGTCGAGAAATTCACCCCTCCACTTT
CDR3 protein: CASSDTGSRNSPLHF

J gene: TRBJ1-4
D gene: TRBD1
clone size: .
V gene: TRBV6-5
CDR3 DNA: TGTGCCAGCAGTTACTCCACCGGGACAGGGAGAGAAAAACTGTTTTTT
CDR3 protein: CASSYSTGTGREKLFF

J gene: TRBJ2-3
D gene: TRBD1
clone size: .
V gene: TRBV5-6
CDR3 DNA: TGTGCCAGCAGCTTTCCCAGGGGGCTAGGGACAGATACGCAGTATTTT
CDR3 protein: CASSFPRGLGTDTQYF

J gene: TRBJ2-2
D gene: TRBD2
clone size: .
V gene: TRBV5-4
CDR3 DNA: TGTGCCAGCAGCTTTAGCGGGGCCATCACCGGGGAGCTGTTTTTT
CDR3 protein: CASSFSGAITGELFF

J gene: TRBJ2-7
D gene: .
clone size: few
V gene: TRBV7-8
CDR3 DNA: TGTGCCAGCAGCTTAGTAGGGGGAACCTACGAGCAGTACTTC
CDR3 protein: CASSLVGGTYEQYF

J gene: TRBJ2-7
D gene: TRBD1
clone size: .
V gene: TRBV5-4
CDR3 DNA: TGTGCCAGCAGCTCTGACAGGGTCCCCTACGAGCAGTACTTC
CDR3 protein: CASSSDRVPYEQYF

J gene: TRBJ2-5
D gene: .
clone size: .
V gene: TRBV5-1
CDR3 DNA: TGCGCCAGCAGCTTGGCCCGGGAGACCCAGTACTTC
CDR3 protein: CASSLARETQYF

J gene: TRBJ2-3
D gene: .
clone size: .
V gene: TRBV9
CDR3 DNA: TGTGCCAGCAGCGTAGCAGGGGAAAATACGCAGTATTTT
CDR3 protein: CASSVAGENTQYF

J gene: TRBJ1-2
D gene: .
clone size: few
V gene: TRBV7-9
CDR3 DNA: TGTGCCAGCAGCCCGATATTATCAAGAGACACGACCAATCATGGCTACACCTTC
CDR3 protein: CASSPILSRDTTNHGYTF

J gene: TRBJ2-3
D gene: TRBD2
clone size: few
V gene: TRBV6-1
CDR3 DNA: TGTGCCAGCAGGTCAGCGGGGGCGGGGGATACGCAGTATTTT
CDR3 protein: CASRSAGAGDTQYF

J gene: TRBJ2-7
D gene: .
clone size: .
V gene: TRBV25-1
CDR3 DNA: TGTGCCAGCAGTGGCCCAACAGGCAGCTCGAGCTCCTACGAGCAGTACTTC
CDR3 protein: CASSGPTGSSSSYEQYF

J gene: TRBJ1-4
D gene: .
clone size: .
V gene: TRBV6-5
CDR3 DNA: TGTGCCAGCAGTCTGCAACGGGATGAAAAACTGTTTTTT
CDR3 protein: CASSLQRDEKLFF

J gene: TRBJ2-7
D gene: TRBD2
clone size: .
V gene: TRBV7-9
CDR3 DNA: TGTGCCAGCAGCCGCCCGGGGGGAACCTACGAGCAGTACTTC
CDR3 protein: CASSRPGGTYEQYF

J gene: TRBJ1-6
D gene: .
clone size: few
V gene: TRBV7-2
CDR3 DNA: TGTGCCAGCAGCGCAAGGGGGGGCATGAATTCACCCCTCCACTTT
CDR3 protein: CASSARGGMNSPLHF

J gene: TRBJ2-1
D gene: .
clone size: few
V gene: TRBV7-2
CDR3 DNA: TGTGCCAGCAGCTTACCCAACATGGATGAGCAGTTCTTC
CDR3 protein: CASSLPNMDEQFF

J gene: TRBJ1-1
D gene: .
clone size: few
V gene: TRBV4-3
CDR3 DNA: TGCGCCAGCAGCCAAGATTCGCGCAGAGGCACTGAAGCTTTCTTT
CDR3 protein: CASSQDSRRGTEAFF

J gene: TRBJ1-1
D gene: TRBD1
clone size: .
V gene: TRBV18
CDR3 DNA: TGTGCCAGCTCACCGGTAACAGGGGATGACACTGAAGCTTTCTTT
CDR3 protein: CASSPVTGDDTEAFF

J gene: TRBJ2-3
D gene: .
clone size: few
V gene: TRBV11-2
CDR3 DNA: TGTGCCAGCAGCTCTCAGGGCTTTACGCAGTATTTT
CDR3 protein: CASSSQGFTQYF

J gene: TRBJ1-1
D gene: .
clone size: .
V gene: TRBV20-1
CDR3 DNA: TGCAGTGCCTTTGTGAACACTGAAGCTTTCTTT
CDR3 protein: CSAFVNTEAFF

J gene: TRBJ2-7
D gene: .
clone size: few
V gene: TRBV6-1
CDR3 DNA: TGTGCCTCTTGGTTTGGCGGGCCATACGAGCAGTACTTC
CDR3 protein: CASWFGGPYEQYF

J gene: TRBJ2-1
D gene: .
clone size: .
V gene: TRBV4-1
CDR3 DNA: TGCGCCAGCAGCCAAGATGGTCTAGCCTCCTTATCCTACAATGAGCAGTTCTTC
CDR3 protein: CASSQDGLASLSYNEQFF

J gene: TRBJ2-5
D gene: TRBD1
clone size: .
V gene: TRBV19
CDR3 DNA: TGTGCCAGTAGTGCACTAACCGGACAGGGGGGGACCCAGTACTTC
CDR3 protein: CASSALTGQGGTQYF

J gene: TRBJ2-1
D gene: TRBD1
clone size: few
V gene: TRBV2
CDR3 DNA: TGTGCCAGCAGGGTGGACAGGTACAATGAGCAGTTCTTC
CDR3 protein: CASRVDRYNEQFF

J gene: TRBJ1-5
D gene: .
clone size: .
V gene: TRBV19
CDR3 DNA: TGTGCCACCGGACACTTTGGCAATCAGCCCCAGCATTTT
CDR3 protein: CATGHFGNQPQHF

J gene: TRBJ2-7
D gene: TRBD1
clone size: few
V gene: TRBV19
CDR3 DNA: TGTGCCAGTCGAAGGACAGGGAGCTACGAGCAGTACTTC
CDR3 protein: CASRRTGSYEQYF

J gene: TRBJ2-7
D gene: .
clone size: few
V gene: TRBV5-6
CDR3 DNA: TGTGCCAGCAGCTCCCTGGGGAGCCCCTACGAGCAGTACTTC
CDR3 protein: CASSSLGSPYEQYF

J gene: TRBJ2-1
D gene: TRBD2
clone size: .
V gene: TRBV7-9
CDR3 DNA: TGTGCCAGCAGCTTAGGTTCTGGGACTAGCTCCTACAATGAGCAGTTCTTC
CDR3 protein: CASSLGSGTSSYNEQFF

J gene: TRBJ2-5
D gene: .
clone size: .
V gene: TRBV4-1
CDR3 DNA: TGCGCCAGCAGCCAAGATTTCGCACGGGGGGCCCAAGAGACCCAGTACTTC
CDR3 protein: CASSQDFARGAQETQYF

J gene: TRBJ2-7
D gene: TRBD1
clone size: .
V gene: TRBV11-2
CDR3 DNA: TGTGCCAGCAGACGACAGGGGGTCTACGAGCAGTACTTC
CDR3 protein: CASRRQGVYEQYF

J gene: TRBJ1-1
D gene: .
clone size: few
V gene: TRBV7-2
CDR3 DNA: TGTGCCAGCAGCCGGAGTGGTGTGGACACTGAAGCTTTCTTT
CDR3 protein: CASSRSGVDTEAFF

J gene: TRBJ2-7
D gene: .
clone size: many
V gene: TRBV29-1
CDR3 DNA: TGCAGCGTTCGCGGGACAGATTACGAGCAGTACTTC
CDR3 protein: CSVRGTDYEQYF

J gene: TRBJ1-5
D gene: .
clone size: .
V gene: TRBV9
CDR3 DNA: TGTGCCAGCAGCTATAGGGAGAATCAGCCCCAGCATTTT
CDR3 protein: CASSYRENQPQHF

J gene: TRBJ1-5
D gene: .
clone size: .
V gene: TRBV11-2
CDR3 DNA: TGTGCCAGCAGCCCCGAAGGAGGGGTTAGCAATCAGCCCCAGCATTTT
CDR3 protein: CASSPEGGVSNQPQHF

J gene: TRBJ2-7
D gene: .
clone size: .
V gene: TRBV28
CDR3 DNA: TGTGCCAGCAAAGACTTTAGGGAGCAGTACTTC
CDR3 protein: CASKDFREQYF

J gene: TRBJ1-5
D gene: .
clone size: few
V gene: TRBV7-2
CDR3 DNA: TGTGCCAGCAGCGACCGGGGGGGTCAGCCCCAGCATTTT
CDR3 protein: CASSDRGGQPQHF

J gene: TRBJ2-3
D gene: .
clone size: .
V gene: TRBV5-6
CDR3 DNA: TGTGCCAGCAGCTCGTCGTCGGGCACAGATACGCAGTATTTT
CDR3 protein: CASSSSSGTDTQYF

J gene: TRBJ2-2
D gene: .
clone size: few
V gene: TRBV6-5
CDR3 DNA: TGTGCCAGCAGCCTCAGTACCGGGGAGCTGTTTTTT
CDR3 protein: CASSLSTGELFF

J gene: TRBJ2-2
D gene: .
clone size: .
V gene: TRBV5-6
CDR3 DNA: TGTGCCAGCAGCTTCGTCGACAGACACACCGGGGAGCTGTTTTTT
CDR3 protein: CASSFVDRHTGELFF